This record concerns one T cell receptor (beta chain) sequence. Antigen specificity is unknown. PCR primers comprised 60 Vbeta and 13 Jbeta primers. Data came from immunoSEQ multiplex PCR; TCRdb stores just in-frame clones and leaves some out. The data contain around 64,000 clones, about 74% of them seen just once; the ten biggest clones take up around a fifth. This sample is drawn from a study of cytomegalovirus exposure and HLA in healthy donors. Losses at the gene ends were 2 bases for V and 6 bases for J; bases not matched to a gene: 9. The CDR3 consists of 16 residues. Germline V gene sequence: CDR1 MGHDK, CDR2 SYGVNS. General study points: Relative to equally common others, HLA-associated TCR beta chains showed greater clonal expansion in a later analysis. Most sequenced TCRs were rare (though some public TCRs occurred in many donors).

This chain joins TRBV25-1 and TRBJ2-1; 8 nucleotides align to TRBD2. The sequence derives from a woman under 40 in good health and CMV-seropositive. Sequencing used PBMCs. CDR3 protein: CASSEAMREVFNEQFF. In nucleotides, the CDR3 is TGTGCCAGCAGTGAAGCGATGCGGGAGGTTTTCAATGAGCAGTTCTTC. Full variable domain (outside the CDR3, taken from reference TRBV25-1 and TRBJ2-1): EADIYQTPRYLVIGTGKKITLECSQTMGHDKMYWYQQDPGMELHLIHYSYGVNSTEKGDLSSESTVSRIRTEHFPLTLESARPSHTSQYLCASSEAMREVFNEQFFGPGTRLTVL.